This T cell receptor (beta chain) emerged from a study of human T cells and chemical hapten exposure (TCRdb year 2021). Study-wide context: Libraries were pooled for sequencing, and variation in per-sample TCR yields was attributed mainly to small differences in library volumes within the pool. Peripheral blood TCR repertoire changes were tracked in vivo in alopecia patients during primary and secondary sensitization to the hapten diphenylcyclopropenone (DPC). For every blood RNA sample, sequencing covered both the TCR alpha and TCR beta chains. Study-wide conclusions, independent of this receptor: DPC sensitization did not change how many TCRs were above 1 in 1000 frequency, and no evidence was found of alterations in global repertoire structure. After repeated subsampling, changes were observed in the strength of the expansion versus patch-test correlation and in the threshold at which the correlation became significant.

Library construction relied on 5' RACE. This sample was sequenced with an Illumina MiSeq. During library preparation, unique molecular identifiers were attached to individual cDNA molecules so that TCRs could be counted in a quantitative, reproducible way. Per the original workflow: The median number of TCRs per sample was 85,000 to 100,000, ranging from about 23,224 to 750,000. V, J and CDR3 annotation of the TCR reads was performed with the Decombinator software suite. To make PS versus PT1 abundance plots, every sample was subsampled to the same number of TCRs (28,000). Expanded TCRs were defined as absent before sensitization and observed at least eight times at the 2-week time point. Using fastp at Q25 and MiXCR, TCRdb reprocessed the public reads and kept productive beta chains. Records with the same CDR3 protein are collapsed into one entry carrying the most frequent genes and DNA. The V and J calls here are based on TCRdb, not the publication. The sample table contains about 140,000 distinct CDR3 sequences; only one count was recorded for about 4.3% of them. The ten largest clones capture more than 1.2% of the sample.

Total RNA was extracted from unfractionated whole blood collected in Tempus Blood RNA tubes. A few healthy volunteers were used as TCR sequencing controls and were bled at day 0, 2 weeks and 6 weeks. The CDR3 holds 16 amino acids from the cysteine to the phenylalanine. The CDR3 DNA has 48 bases and is translated from base 1. Based on the germline V gene (reference sequence), the CDR1 and CDR2 sequences are SGHNT and YYREEE. Trimming removed 4 bases from V and 5 bases from J; the gene matches leave 12 bases unexplained. This clonotype occurred a few times. This receptor's antigen is unknown. One base away there is no much larger clone; base qualities are not given.

In this chain, TRBV5-4 is recombined with TRBJ2-5; TRBD2 lines up with 9 middle nucleotides. This receptor was obtained from a female donor in good health. The nucleotide sequence reads TGTGCCAGCAGCCGCGGGGGGGGGAAATCGGGGGAGACCCAGTACTTC. This is translated as CASSRGGGKSGETQYF.